The 21 T cell receptor beta chains below all came from one sample that was sequenced in a study of T cell responses to AZD1222 COVID-19 vaccine (dated by TCRdb to about 2021). The label giving this sample's time point can be read as: baseline before first vaccination. To prepare the library, the immunoSEQ multiplex PCR assay was applied. The source is immuneACCESS, and TCRdb retained only in-frame sequences with V and J called. Part of the clones is not carried over; for the studies checked, unresolved V genes explain less than half of this, and the remainder is unexplained. For this sample the table gives over 150,000 clones, of which 90% were detected only once. Together, the top ten hold approximately 1.6% of the sample. The source material was peripheral blood, sampled on day 0 of AZD1222 vaccination. All receptors come from an adult in good health.

The chain has TRBV7-9 and TRBJ2-2, with D possibly being TRBD1 (6 bases). The V end lost 1 base, the J end lost 6 bases, and 9 bases lay between the germline ends. Germline lookup yields CDR1 SEHNR and CDR2 FQNEAQ (reference sequence). The CDR3 runs to 14 residues. CDR3 sequence: CASSLDRAAGELFF. The DNA for the CDR3 is TGTGCCAGCAGCTTAGACAGGGCCGCCGGGGAGCTGTTTTTT. Together with reference TRBV7-9 and TRBJ2-2, the CDR3 gives the full variable domain: DTGVSQNPRHKITKRGQNVTFRCDPISEHNRLYWYRQTLGQGPEFLTYFQNEAQLEKSRLLSDRFSAERPKGSFSTLEIQRTEQGDSAMYLCASSLDRAAGELFFGEGSRLTVL.

J is TRBJ1-3 and V is TRBV30; D is unresolved. This CDR3 spans 15 amino acids. V lost 2 bases and J 2 bases, leaving 13 bases between the germline ends. Germline-derived CDR1 and CDR2 are GTSNPN and SVGIG (reference sequence). The CDR3 loop reads CAWSPGLGTGNTIYF. The CDR3 bases are TGTGCCTGGAGTCCAGGACTGGGAACTGGAAACACCATATATTTT.

The chain recombines TRBV7-3 with TRBJ1-3; 8 bases fit TRBD1. Losses at the gene ends were 5 bases for V and 8 bases for J; bases not matched to a gene: 11. The CDR3 extends over 15 amino acids. Germline CDR1 SGHTA, CDR2 FQGTGA. The CDR3 here is CASSPTGQGADTIYF. In nucleotides, the CDR3 is TGTGCCAGCAGCCCCACGGGGCAGGGGGCAGACACCATATATTTT.

This chain joins TRBV5-1 and TRBJ1-1; tentative D call: TRBD1 (5 bases). Germline lookup yields CDR1 SGHRS and CDR2 YFSETQ. Trimming shortened V by 0 bases and J by 0 bases, and 12 bases separated the two germline ends. CDR3 length: 16 residues. CDR3 amino acids: CASSLGAGTVNTEAFF. As DNA, the CDR3 is TGCGCCAGCAGCTTGGGGGCCGGGACGGTGAACACTGAAGCTTTCTTT.

This clone was recorded only once. V gene TRBV27 combines with J gene TRBJ1-4, with a possible D match to TRBD1 (6 bases). V was clipped by 3 bases and J by 7 bases, with 12 bases between them. Per germline, CDR1 MNHEY and CDR2 SMNVEV (reference sequence). The CDR3 has 14 residues. The CDR3: CASSLAGAGEKLFF. The CDR3 nucleotides read TGTGCCAGCAGTTTGGCAGGGGCGGGTGAAAAACTGTTTTTT.

This clone was counted between two and nine times. In DNA, the CDR3 is TGTGCCAGCACTTTGGGGGGGTACTATGGCTACACCTTC. Translation gives CASTLGGYYGYTF. The chain is built from TRBV6-5 and TRBJ1-2, with D tentatively TRBD1 (5 bases). The V gene lost 7 bases and the J gene lost 3 bases, with 12 bases spanning the gap. Per germline, CDR1 MNHEY and CDR2 SVGAGI. The CDR3 spans 13 residues.

This chain joins TRBV4-1 and TRBJ1-2; D may be TRBD1 (5 bases). Per the germline V gene, CDR1 is MGHRA and CDR2 is YSYEKL. Trimming removed 4 bases from V and 4 bases from J, with 13 bases in between. This CDR3 region has 14 residues. The CDR3: CASSPPTVSYGYTF. In nucleotides, the CDR3 is TGCGCCAGCAGCCCTCCGACAGTCAGCTATGGCTACACCTTC.

The chain has TRBV14 and TRBJ2-5; 11 bases line up with TRBD2. J lost 5 bases, V lost 2 bases, and 7 bases had no gene match. Germline V gives CDR1 SGHDN, CDR2 FVKESK. The length of the CDR3 is 16 residues. CDR3 coding DNA: TGTGCCAGCAGCCAATCTAGCGGGGGGACAATGGAGACCCAGTACTTC. This codes for CASSQSSGGTMETQYF.

V gene TRBV5-1 combines with J gene TRBJ1-5; D is perhaps TRBD1 (5 bases). V lost 1 base and J lost 5, with 19 bases in between. The germline V gene has CDR1 SGHRS and CDR2 YFSETQ. The CDR3 extends over 17 amino acids. CDR3: CASSLLLKGPDYQPQHF. The CDR3 DNA reads TGCGCCAGCAGCTTGCTACTAAAGGGGCCCGACTATCAGCCCCAGCATTTT.

J is TRBJ2-7 and V is TRBV2; D is unclear. Between the trimmed V and J ends, which lost 4 bases and 3 bases, there was a span of 13 bases. Germline V gene lookup returns CDR1 SNHLY and CDR2 FYNNEI. This CDR3 has 14 residues. CDR3 sequence (DNA): TGTGCCAGCAGTGTCAGTCAGGTGGGCTACGAGCAGTACTTC. This encodes CASSVSQVGYEQYF.

The V gene is TRBV7-2, the J gene TRBJ1-5, with 9 bases identical to TRBD1. Per germline, CDR1 SGHTA and CDR2 FQGNSA. Trimming took 6 bases from V and 6 from J; bases not matched to a gene: 9. There are 15 residues in the CDR3. CDR3 amino acids: CASRLTGGRGQPQHF. CDR3 in DNA: TGTGCCAGCAGATTAACAGGGGGCCGGGGTCAGCCCCAGCATTTT.

This clone was counted once. The V call is TRBV28, the J call TRBJ1-5; D unclear. V was cut by 6 bases and J by 2 bases, with 8 bases left in between. The CDR3 runs 13 residues. CDR1 and CDR2 (germline): MDHEN, SYDVKM. In DNA, the CDR3 is TGTGCCAGCAGGGCGGGAGGCAATCAGCCCCAGCATTTT. It yields the protein CASRAGGNQPQHF. The whole variable domain, filled in from reference TRBV28 and TRBJ1-5, reads DVKVTQSSRYLVKRTGEKVFLECVQDMDHENMFWYRQDPGLGLRLIYFSYDVKMKEKGDIPEGYSVSREKKERFSLILESASTNQTSMYLCASRAGGNQPQHFGDGTRLSIL.

CDR3 protein: CASSFRGSYEQYF. In DNA form, the CDR3 reads TGTGCCAGCAGCTTTCGGGGGAGCTACGAGCAGTACTTC. The chain joins TRBV5-4 to TRBJ2-7; possibly TRBD2 for D (6 bases). The germline V gene has CDR1 SGHNT and CDR2 YYREEE (reference sequence). V was clipped by 2 bases and J by 3 bases, with 9 bases between them. CDR3 length: 13 residues.

The gene calls are TRBV18 and TRBJ2-4; D call uncertain. Between the trimmed V and J ends, which lost 3 bases and 0 bases, there was a span of 9 bases. CDR1 and CDR2 from the germline V gene are KGHSH and LQKENI. The CDR3 runs 15 residues. The DNA of the CDR3 is TGTGCCAGCTCACCCAAGGCCCTAGCCAAAAACATTCAGTACTTC. It translates to CASSPKALAKNIQYF.

The gene calls are TRBV7-8 and TRBJ1-5; TRBD1 aligns across 10 bases. Germline loops: CDR1 SGHVS, CDR2 FQNEAQ. The CDR3 runs 17 residues. Trimming at V came to 1 base and at J to 7 bases, leaving 10 bases not matched to a gene. CDR3 nucleotide sequence: TGTGCCAGCAGCTTAGGGGGACAGGGGAGCGCAAGGCAGCCCCAGCATTTT. Translation: CASSLGGQGSARQPQHF.

There are a few counts of this clone. The chain carries TRBV14 and TRBJ2-7, with 10 positions matching TRBD2. The CDR3 is made up of 15 amino acids. Germline lookup yields CDR1 SGHDN and CDR2 FVKESK. Losses at the gene ends were 4 bases for V and 6 bases for J; bases not matched to a gene: 9. DNA for the CDR3: TGTGCCAGCAGCCCCTACAACCAGCGGGGGGGCGAGCAGTACTTC. It encodes CASSPYNQRGGEQYF. The full variable domain, its missing parts supplied by reference TRBV14 and TRBJ2-7, is EAGVTQFPSHSVIEKGQTVTLRCDPISGHDNLYWYRRVMGKEIKFLLHFVKESKQDESGMPNNRFLAERTGGTYSTLKVQPAELEDSGVYFCASSPYNQRGGEQYFGPGTRLTVT.

This clone was picked up one time. The V gene is TRBV7-2, the J gene TRBJ2-2; the D call may be TRBD1 or TRBD2 (6 bases each). The length of the CDR3 is 17 residues. V was clipped by 5 bases and J by 3 bases, with 19 bases between them. Looked up from germline, CDR1 is SGHTA and CDR2 is FQGNSA. DNA for the CDR3: TGTGCCAGCAGCCCAACGAGGATAAGGGGGGACACCGGGGAGCTGTTTTTT. It is translated as CASSPTRIRGDTGELFF.

This chain connects TRBV7-9 to TRBJ1-1; D is perhaps TRBD1 (5 bases). Per germline, CDR1 SEHNR and CDR2 FQNEAQ (reference sequence). This CDR3 comprises 14 residues. The germline V and J ends were trimmed by 6 bases and 3 bases, with 14 bases remaining between them. CDR3 sequence (DNA): TGTGCCAGCAGATCATCATCGGGGGACACTGAAGCTTTCTTT. It yields the protein CASRSSSGDTEAFF.

This clone was detected only once. The J gene is TRBJ2-7, the V gene TRBV5-1; either TRBD1 or TRBD2 may supply D (5 bases each). The CDR3 sequence is 14 residues long. Germline assignment: CDR1 SGHRS and CDR2 YFSETQ. Between the trimmed V and J ends, which lost 4 bases and 3 bases, there was a span of 14 bases. CDR3 region: CASSPPGTFYEQYF. As DNA, the CDR3 is TGCGCCAGCAGCCCGCCCGGGACCTTCTACGAGCAGTACTTC.

The V gene is TRBV2, the J gene TRBJ1-5; no definite D call. Germline V gene data show CDR1 as SNHLY and CDR2 as FYNNEI. This CDR3 has 13 residues. V shed 1 base and J shed 4 bases, with 5 bases lying between them. Here the CDR3 reads CASSEGQNQPQHF. The CDR3 nucleotides read TGTGCCAGCAGTGAAGGGCAAAATCAGCCCCAGCATTTT.

CDR3 sequence: CASSLSRIQPQHF. The CDR3, as DNA: TGTGCCAGCAGTTTAAGTAGAATCCAGCCCCAGCATTTT. The chain carries TRBV27 and TRBJ1-5; the D is unclear. V was clipped by 2 bases and J by 7 bases, with 9 bases between them. The CDR3 consists of 13 residues. Germline CDR1 is MNHEY and CDR2 is SMNVEV (reference sequence).